This T cell receptor beta chain was captured by sequencing in a study of blood T cell repertoires in COVID-19. In the study overall: The United States, Italy and Spain were the sources of the acute and convalescent COVID-19 samples. T cells, B-cell-depleted T cells, or PBMCs provided the cDNA or gDNA that served as material.

The CDR3 has 15 residues. V gave up 2 bases and J gave up 4 bases; unmatched junction bases: 9. CDR1 is SGHNT, CDR2 YYREEE, per germline (reference sequence). Under the authors' procedure: Estimated nucleated cell counts came from reference gene primer amplification. Using immunoSEQ multiplex PCR, the repertoire was profiled, and TCRdb retains in-frame clones only, with some absent. D and trimming were read from the DNA, whereas the V and J calls and clone size are those reported in that table. Here the sample spans 70,000 to 75,000 clones, 90% being singletons. This chain links TRBV5-4 with TRBJ2-7, with 7 bases fitting TRBD1. Sequencing was done on a sample of peripheral blood. The origin of this receptor is a human donor in a cohort sampled during active COVID-19. CDR3 residues: CASSLDVGRGYEQYF. CDR3 nucleotide sequence: TGTGCCAGCAGCTTAGACGTCGGCAGGGGGTACGAGCAGTACTTC.